The 5 T cell receptor beta chains given below trace back to one sample, sequenced in a study of shared clonotypes between healthy human individuals. The data were produced by immunoSEQ multiplex PCR, yet TCRdb's version contains in-frame clones alone and is incomplete. Of about 110,000 clones listed, roughly 66% were seen once; the top ten hold 24%. The sequencing input was memory CD8+ T cells sorted from blood. As to subset: CD45RO+ cells pooled with CCR7-negative TemRA cells. The source of these receptors is a woman aged 25 to 39 in good health.

In this sample, this clone turned up a few times. The chain is built from TRBV28 and TRBJ1-1, with D tentatively TRBD1 (5 bases). The CDR3 is 11 residues long. Trimming stripped 8 bases from V and 5 bases from J, with 9 bases between. Germline CDR1 MDHEN, CDR2 SYDVKM. The CDR3 nucleotides are TGTGCCAGCCGGGACTGGACTGAAGCTTTCTTT. Protein product: CASRDWTEAFF.

The gene calls are TRBV25-1 and TRBJ2-1; D is unclear. V was clipped by 2 bases and J by 6 bases, with 11 bases between them. The CDR3 sequence is 14 residues long. Per the germline V gene, CDR1 is MGHDK and CDR2 is SYGVNS. The CDR3 loop is CASSETPQVNEQFF. The CDR3 nucleotides read TGTGCCAGCAGTGAAACCCCCCAGGTCAATGAGCAGTTCTTC.

The chain uses TRBV5-4 and TRBJ1-3; 7 bases align to TRBD1. Germline V gene sequence: CDR1 SGHNT, CDR2 YYREEE (reference sequence). V lost 7 bases, J lost 3 bases, and 4 bases stayed unmatched. This CDR3 contains 13 residues. For the CDR3, the DNA is TGTGCCAGCGGCAGGACAGGTGGAAACACCATATATTTT. This gives the protein CASGRTGGNTIYF. The complete variable domain, with remaining parts taken from reference TRBV5-4 and TRBJ1-3, reads ETGVTQSPTHLIKTRGQQVTLRCSSQSGHNTVSWYQQALGQGPQFIFQYYREEENGRGNFPPRFSGLQFPNYSSELNVNALELDDSALYLCASGRTGGNTIYFGEGSWLTVV.

This clone showed up just a few times. The V call is TRBV25-1, the J call TRBJ2-7; 13 nucleotides align to TRBD2. The trim removed 6 bases at V and 6 bases at J, leaving 5 bases unmatched. Germline loops: CDR1 MGHDK, CDR2 SYGVNS. The CDR3 totals 14 residues. CDR3 residues: CASRFGTSGTEQYF. The CDR3 DNA is TGTGCCAGCAGATTTGGGACTAGCGGGACCGAGCAGTACTTC.

The chain is built from TRBV7-9 and TRBJ2-2; D remains unclear. V was clipped by 3 bases and J by 5 bases, with 7 bases between them. The CDR3 runs to 13 residues. Germline CDR1 reads SEHNR; CDR2 reads FQNEAQ (reference sequence). CDR3 in amino acids: CASSFDITGELFF. The CDR3 DNA reads as TGTGCCAGCAGCTTCGATATAACCGGGGAGCTGTTTTTT.